This note documents a single TCR beta chain sequence. The data were taken from a study of blood T cell repertoires in COVID-19. About the research overall: Researchers got acute and convalescent COVID-19 samples from the United States, Italy and Spain. T cells, B-cell-depleted T cells, or PBMCs supplied cDNA or gDNA.

Original data processing: Amplification from reference gene primers served as the basis for estimated nucleated cell counts. The protocol was immunoSEQ multiplex PCR, while the TCRdb copy is restricted to in-frame clones and leaves out a portion. D and trimming come from the DNA, and the V and J calls and clone size come from that table. The sample comprises 180,000 or so clones, roughly 89% of which are singletons, and approximately 0.64% rests with the top ten. Germline V lookup: CDR1 SGHKS, CDR2 YYEKEE (reference sequence). The CDR3 runs to 15 residues. V lost 1 base and J 0 bases, leaving 9 bases between the germline ends.

This clonotype was obtained from a man in his fifties or sixties with acute or convalescent COVID-19. J is TRBJ2-3 and V is TRBV5-5; a weak D match, TRBD1 (5 bases). What was sequenced was peripheral blood. Here the CDR3 reads CASSLLGESTDTQYF. As DNA, the CDR3 is TGTGCCAGCAGCTTGTTAGGGGAAAGCACAGATACGCAGTATTTT.